A single TCR beta chain is shown here with its context. The antigen it recognizes is unknown. Base qualities are not provided; no much larger clone lies one nucleotide away. The sample comes from a study of blood T cell repertoires in COVID-19 (dated by TCRdb to 2018 to 2021). Regarding the research as a whole: Collaborator samples came from the United States, Italy and Spain and covered acute and convalescent phases of COVID-19. HLA class I and class II types, where available, came from metadata supplied by the sample provider rather than from assay-based typing. The repertoires were released in a freely available public database meant as a resource for research on the immune response to SARS-CoV-2. Nearly every sample came with metadata listing a de-identified subject ID, COVID-19 status, age in years and sex. The samples were drawn from the first 160 participants of the ongoing ImmuneRACE study and from 1,254 subjects provided by 6 global collaborators. Deeply sampled blood TCRbeta repertoires from subjects exposed to, actively infected with, or recovered from COVID-19 were included in the dataset. The material from the prospective study consisted of cDNA or gDNA derived from T cells, B-cell-depleted T cells, or PBMCs. General conclusions and limits of the study: The quantity of clinical and demographic metadata differed by source and by participant and was supplied without curation.

Each collaborating institution followed its own protocols to collect whole blood in K2EDTA tubes. For TCRbeta analysis, collaborators shipped samples in one of three forms: frozen whole blood, isolated PBMCs, or DNA extracted from either of those sample types. TCRbeta CDR3 regions were amplified from genomic DNA using the immunoSEQ Assay, a bias-controlled multiplex PCR. In the paper's pipeline: The number of nucleated cells in each sample was estimated from the amplification of reference gene primers within the assay. To quantify the absolute abundance of each unique TCRbeta CDR3 rearrangement, sequence reads were collapsed and filtered. For each sample, productive Simpson clonality was calculated by taking the square root of Simpson's diversity index across productive rearrangements. TCRdb obtained this table from immuneACCESS and retained in-frame rearrangements with V and J assigned. These tables miss some clones; where compared with another copy, unresolved V genes account for less than half of the shortfall, and the remainder is unexplained. D and trimming were read from the DNA, whereas the V and J calls and clone size are those reported in that table. The sample table records tens of thousands of clones; 75% to 90% of these occur just once. Clones ranked in the top ten supply roughly 8.1% of the sample.

After removal of 4 bases from V and 4 bases from J, the junction retains 7 bases not matched to a gene. Including cysteine and phenylalanine, the CDR3 has 16 amino acids. Only the CDR3 region is kept as DNA, spanning 48 bases read in frame from base 1. The germline V gene (reference sequence) specifies SGHNT as CDR1 and YYREEE as CDR2. This receptor was taken from a man aged 25 to 40 with active or convalescent COVID-19. Material: peripheral blood. Recombination linked TRBV5-4 to TRBJ1-3, with 11 central nucleotides matching TRBD1. The bases are TGTGCCAGCAGCCAAAAGGACAGGGGGCTGGGAAACACCATATATTTT. Its translation is CASSQKDRGLGNTIYF.